Included here is one T cell receptor (beta chain) sequence, with context. Its antigen is unknown. The sample comes from a study of graft-versus-host responses after intestinal transplantation. Assay used: immunoSEQ multiplex PCR; TCRdb lists only in-frame clones, some missing. The sample lists roughly 100,000 clones, roughly 91% occurring once. Germline CDR1 and CDR2: SGHRS and YFSETQ. The CDR3 loop spans 14 amino acids. V shed 4 bases and J 4 bases; nucleotides not matched to a gene: 4. The material was unstimulated CD4+ T cells sorted from spleen or lymph node cells, obtained before transplant. This receptor was obtained from a human donor who was the organ donor for an intestinal transplant. The gene calls are TRBV5-1 and TRBJ1-1; 10 bases are a match to TRBD1. CDR3 region: CASSLRTGGTEAFF. CDR3 in DNA: TGCGCCAGCAGCCTCCGGACAGGGGGCACTGAAGCTTTCTTT.